This T cell receptor beta chain was recorded in a study of T cell responses to AZD1222 COVID-19 vaccine. Study-level findings and limits: Repertoire samples came only from after the peak T cell response. Most donors were white British, females outnumbered males, and clonal diversity was possibly underestimated.

Here immunoSEQ multiplex PCR was the method, and the copy in TCRdb shows in-frame clones only, minus some. Found here are some 150,000 clones, roughly nine tenths of them singletons; the top ten hold more than 5.5%. This CDR3 contains 13 residues. V shed 0 bases and J shed 8 bases, with 7 bases lying between them. CDR1 and CDR2 from the germline V gene are LGHNA and YNFKEQ. For this clone: Its antigen is unidentified.

This sequence was found in an adult in good health. Sequencing used peripheral blood, obtained on day 0 of MenACWY control vaccination. The chain recombines TRBV4-2 with TRBJ2-2; unclear D gene. This CDR3 is CASSQDLVGELFF. CDR3 sequence (DNA): TGTGCCAGCAGCCAAGATCTGGTAGGGGAGCTGTTTTTT.